Below, 14 T cell receptor beta chains from the same sample are listed, as sequenced in a study of cytomegalovirus exposure and HLA in healthy donors. This PCR relied on a set of 60 Vbeta primers and 13 Jbeta primers. Clones were sequenced by immunoSEQ multiplex PCR, and TCRdb holds only the in-frame ones, with some missing. This table has some 120,000 clones, approximately 80% appearing once. Sequencing was carried out using PBMCs. The receptor set was obtained from a man between 25 and 39 years old in good health and CMV-seropositive.

V usage is TRBV5-1 and J usage is TRBJ2-1, with 7 nucleotides matching TRBD1. Germline V lookup: CDR1 SGHRS, CDR2 YFSETQ. Trimming cost V 1 base and J 16 bases; bases outside gene matches: 8. CDR3 length: 12 residues. CDR3 coding DNA: TGCGCCAGCAGCTTGAACAGGGGAGATGAATTCTTC. Translating it yields CASSLNRGDEFF. Looking up the rest from reference TRBV5-1 and TRBJ2-1 gives the full variable domain: KAGVTQTPRYLIKTRGQQVTLSCSPISGHRSVSWYQQTPGQGLQFLFEYFSETQRNKGNFPGRFSGRQFSNSRSEMNVSTLELGDSALYLCASSLNRGDEFFGPGTRLTVL.

V and J are TRBV30 and TRBJ1-3, with TRBD1 as a possible D gene (5 bases). The length of the CDR3 is 14 residues. CDR1 and CDR2 from the germline V gene are GTSNPN and SVGIG (reference sequence). The V gene lost 1 base and the J gene lost 7 bases, with 14 bases spanning the gap. The CDR3, as DNA: TGTGCCTGGAGTGACAGGCACTTAGGCAACACCATATATTTT. It specifies CAWSDRHLGNTIYF.

The chain is built from TRBV9 and TRBJ2-1, with D tentatively TRBD2 (5 bases). V was shortened by 3 bases and J by 5 bases, with 12 bases between the two germline ends. Germline V gene lookup returns CDR1 SGDLS and CDR2 YYNGEE. This CDR3 spans 14 amino acids. The CDR3 reads CASSARTLDNEQFF. CDR3 DNA sequence: TGTGCCAGCAGCGCAAGGACTCTCGACAATGAGCAGTTCTTC.

The V gene is TRBV28, the J gene TRBJ2-3, with 11 bases identical to TRBD2. The ends lost 10 bases at V and 0 bases at J; junction bases unmatched: 12. The germline V gene encodes CDR1 MDHEN and CDR2 SYDVKM. The CDR3 spans 17 residues. CDR3 residues: CATTDSGTSGSTDTQYF. DNA of the CDR3: TGTGCCACGACCGACTCCGGGACTAGCGGAAGCACAGATACGCAGTATTTT.

This chain joins TRBV6-5 and TRBJ1-2, with D maybe TRBD1 (6 bases). The CDR3 loop spans 15 amino acids. The V and J ends lost 2 bases and 7 bases respectively, with 17 bases between them. The germline gives CDR1 MNHEY, CDR2 SVGAGI. The CDR3 nucleotides are TGTGCCAGCAGTTACCGGCTGGACGGGGGGCTTGGCTACACCTTC. Amino acid sequence: CASSYRLDGGLGYTF.

This chain uses TRBV19 with TRBJ1-3, with TRBD1 identical over 9 bases. Trimming at V came to 4 bases and at J to 3 bases, leaving 4 bases not matched to a gene. Germline assignment: CDR1 LNHDA and CDR2 SQIVND (reference sequence). The CDR3 covers 15 residues. The CDR3 sequence: CASSTTGGFGNTIYF. As DNA, the CDR3 is TGTGCCAGTAGTACTACAGGGGGCTTTGGAAACACCATATATTTT.

This clone was observed a few times. This rearrangement joins TRBV19 to TRBJ2-1; 7 nucleotides line up with TRBD2. CDR1 and CDR2 (germline): LNHDA, SQIVND (reference sequence). The CDR3 loop spans 16 amino acids. V lost 5 bases to trimming and J lost 4 bases; unmatched junction nucleotides: 11. The CDR3 reads CASSGVGGRGYNEQFF. The CDR3 coding sequence is TGTGCCAGTAGTGGTGTGGGAGGGCGGGGTTACAATGAGCAGTTCTTC.

V usage is TRBV19 and J usage is TRBJ2-7; D may be TRBD1 (6 bases). V dropped 6 bases and J dropped 6 bases, with 18 bases sitting between them. The germline CDR1 and CDR2 sequences are LNHDA and SQIVND (reference sequence). The CDR3 runs 14 residues. The CDR3 here is CASRRQGSRAEQYF. DNA for the CDR3: TGTGCCAGTAGACGCCAGGGGAGCCGGGCCGAGCAGTACTTC.

In its sample, this clone was seen a few times. V gene TRBV28 combines with J gene TRBJ1-1; no definite D call. Germline V lookup: CDR1 MDHEN, CDR2 SYDVKM. The V gene lost 10 bases and the J gene lost 0 bases, with 9 bases spanning the gap. There are 12 residues in the CDR3. The CDR3 nucleotides are TGTGCCACGCGCCTACTGAACACTGAAGCTTTCTTT. It codes for CATRLLNTEAFF.

In its sample, this clone was seen once. CDR3 in DNA: TGTGCCAGCAACCTGCAGTACAATCAGCCCCAGCATTTT. Its protein product is CASNLQYNQPQHF. This rearrangement joins TRBV6-1 to TRBJ1-5; no reliable D call. The germline V and J ends were trimmed by 7 bases and 3 bases, with 10 bases remaining between them. Germline values: CDR1 MNHNS, CDR2 SASEGT. There are 13 residues in the CDR3.

The rearrangement links TRBV25-1 to TRBJ2-3; maybe TRBD2 (5 bases). Trimming left V 0 bases short and J 2 bases short, with 12 bases between. This CDR3 comprises 16 residues. The V gene's germline CDR1 is MGHDK and CDR2 SYGVNS. CDR3 sequence (DNA): TGTGCCAGCAGTGAATATAAAGGGAGATCCACAGATACGCAGTATTTT. The encoded protein is CASSEYKGRSTDTQYF.

The V call is TRBV30, the J call TRBJ1-6; TRBD1 might be the D (5 bases). The germline gives CDR1 GTSNPN, CDR2 SVGIG (reference sequence). The CDR3 has 11 residues. V was clipped by 4 bases and J by 8 bases, with 6 bases between them. The DNA for the CDR3 is TGTGCCTGGACCAGGGATTCACCCCTCCACTTT. It specifies CAWTRDSPLHF.

V and J are TRBV9 and TRBJ2-5, with D possibly TRBD1 on 6 matching bases. The J call may be in error: the DNA end matches TRBJ2-7 better. Per the germline V gene, CDR1 is SGDLS and CDR2 is YYNGEE. The length of the CDR3 is 14 residues. CDR3: CASSVQGNTYEQYF. DNA for the CDR3: TGTGCCAGCAGCGTACAGGGGAATACCTACGAGCAGTACTTC.

J is TRBJ2-7 and V is TRBV6-5; the D gene is possibly TRBD2 (6 bases). This CDR3 region has 13 residues. Germline values: CDR1 MNHEY, CDR2 SVGAGI. Between the trimmed V and J ends, which lost 6 bases and 1 base, there was a span of 10 bases. The DNA for the CDR3 is TGTGCCAGCAGCCGCGGGAAGTCCTACGAGCAGTACTTC. The encoded protein is CASSRGKSYEQYF.